The subject of this entry is one T cell receptor (beta chain). Its specificity is not known. The data stem from a study of blood T cells in healthy people across ages. The second PCR ran about 6 to 11 cycles with a sample-barcoded 5' primer and J-beta primers. A template-switch adaptor containing 12 random nucleotides labeled each cDNA molecule. Using its own MiXCR run on the 5' RACE reads, TCRdb lists one record per CDR3 protein. This repertoire shows about 2 million distinct CDR3 sequences, around half found once; its top ten account for approximately 2.1%. After removal of 10 bases from V and 8 bases from J, the junction contained 6 bases not matched to a gene. Germline CDR1 MNHNY, CDR2 SVGAGI (reference sequence). This CDR3 has 13 residues. General study points: Long-lived donors carried more naive CD4+ cells and greater diversity than aged donors.

The sample consisted of blood. The TCR originated in a woman between 40 and 50 years old in good health. The chain is built from TRBV6-6 and TRBJ2-1; 12 bases are a match to TRBD2. The CDR3, as DNA: TGTGCCACCCTAGCGGGGGGGCTTGATGAGCAGTTCTTC. Protein: CATLAGGLDEQFF.